Following are 21 T cell receptor beta chains from one sample sequenced in a study of regulatory T cells in long-lasting Graves disease. Regarding time point: persistent/refractory GD, antithyroid drugs over 5 years with positive TRAb. Researchers made the TCR library from RNA that was extracted from PBMCs. Construction of the TCR beta libraries employed iRepertoire HTBI primers in conjunction with Arm-PCR of CDR3 regions. One entry per CDR3 protein results from TCRdb running MiXCR on the multiplex PCR reads. The sample lists about 470,000 distinct CDR3 sequences, about a fifth seen once, with less than 9% in the top ten. The sample consisted of peripheral blood mononuclear cells (PBMCs), taken when the disease was refractory, from a patient treated with antithyroid drugs. These receptor sequences come from a female donor with Graves disease.

In this sample, this clonotype turned up a few times. The rearrangement uses TRBV14 and TRBJ2-7; 7 bases fit TRBD1. Germline-derived CDR1 and CDR2 are SGHDN and FVKESK. There are 17 residues in the CDR3. V gave up 2 bases and J gave up 1 base; unmatched junction bases: 11. The CDR3 nucleotides are TGTGCCAGCAGCCAAAAATCCCGGGACAGAGGTTCCTACGAGCAGTACTTC. Its protein product is CASSQKSRDRGSYEQYF.

This clonotype has at least ten counts. The V and J genes are TRBV11-2 and TRBJ2-7; 9 nucleotides line up with TRBD1. The CDR3 is made up of 13 amino acids. Trimming cost V 8 bases and J 12 bases; bases outside gene matches: 14. From germline, CDR1 is SGHAT and CDR2 FQNNGV. This chain's CDR3 is CASGNRGRGWAYF. CDR3 in DNA: TGTGCCAGCGGCAACAGGGGGCGAGGTTGGGCGTACTTC.

This clonotype was seen a handful of times. The chain joins TRBV2 to TRBJ2-5, with a possible D match to TRBD2 (6 bases). The CDR3 covers 17 residues. CDR1 and CDR2 (germline): SNHLY, FYNNEI. V was shortened by 5 bases and J by 0 bases, with 19 bases between the two germline ends. The CDR3 DNA is TGTGCCAGCAGTTCCCCCGGGGGACGGCAGTACCAAGAGACCCAGTACTTC. Its translation is CASSSPGGRQYQETQYF. Full variable domain (outside the CDR3, taken from reference TRBV2 and TRBJ2-5): EPEVTQTPSHQVTQMGQEVILRCVPISNHLYFYWYRQILGQKVEFLVSFYNNEISEKSEIFDDQFSVERPDGSNFTLKIRSTKLEDSAMYFCASSSPGGRQYQETQYFGPGTRLLVL.

This clonotype has at least ten counts. V is TRBV7-9 and J is TRBJ2-5; D possibly corresponds to TRBD2 (6 bases). This CDR3 is 15 amino acids long. V was cut by 5 bases and J by 4 bases, with 17 bases left in between. CDR1 SEHNR and CDR2 FQNEAQ come from the germline V gene (reference sequence). CDR3 sequence reads: CASSTSREFPETQYF. CDR3 sequence (DNA): TGTGCCAGCAGCACTTCGCGGGAATTTCCAGAGACCCAGTACTTC.

This clonotype turned up a few times. This sequence joins TRBV3-1 and TRBJ1-5; maybe TRBD1 (5 bases). The germline CDR1 and CDR2 sequences are LGHDT and YNNKEL (reference sequence). This CDR3 is built from 15 residues. Trimming pared 0 bases from V and 2 bases from J, leaving 8 bases between. This CDR3 reads CASSQDLGGNQPQHF. CDR3 DNA: TGTGCCAGCAGCCAAGATTTGGGGGGCAATCAGCCCCAGCATTTT. Based on the CDR3 plus reference TRBV3-1 and TRBJ1-5, the full variable domain is DTAVSQTPKYLVTQMGNDKSIKCEQNLGHDTMYWYKQDSKKFLKIMFSYNNKELIINETVPNRFSPKSPDKAHLNLHINSLELGDSAVYFCASSQDLGGNQPQHFGDGTRLSIL.

This clonotype showed up just a few times. The chain has TRBV4-1 and TRBJ2-5; TRBD2 agrees at 10 bases. The CDR3 sequence is 15 residues long. CDR1 and CDR2 (germline): MGHRA, YSYEKL. The trim removed 1 base at V and 5 bases at J, leaving 4 bases unmatched. The DNA of the CDR3 is TGCGCCAGCAGCCAAGTTAGTAGCGGGAGGGAGACCCAGTACTTC. Its translation is CASSQVSSGRETQYF.

The table lists this clonotype with a few counts. The chain links TRBV6-1 to TRBJ2-7; 8 bases align to TRBD1. The CDR3 has 15 amino acids. CDR1 and CDR2 (germline): MNHNS, SASEGT. Trimming at V came to 6 bases and at J to 3 bases, leaving 10 bases not matched to a gene. DNA for the CDR3: TGTGCCAGCAGAACCCGGACAGGGATTTTCTACGAGCAGTACTTC. It is translated as CASRTRTGIFYEQYF.

CDR3: CASSSRDRAEPQHF. In DNA, the CDR3 is TGTGCCAGCAGCTCCCGGGACAGGGCTGAACCCCAGCATTTT. The chain is built from TRBV5-6 and TRBJ1-5, with 9 bases aligning to TRBD1. The CDR3 extends over 14 amino acids. The J segment lost 10 bases and the V segment lost 3 bases, leaving 8 bases of the junction unmatched. CDR1 and CDR2 (germline): SGHDT, YYEEEE.

This clonotype has a handful of counts. This clone may be a read error of a much larger clone one base away. The CDR3 end shows no conserved phenylalanine or tryptophan, and so a read error is likely. V gene TRBV2 combines with J gene TRBJ2-5; 10 nucleotides align to TRBD1. V lost 6 bases, J lost 3 bases, and 4 bases stayed unmatched. CDR3 length equals 14 residues. Germline loops: CDR1 SNHLY, CDR2 FYNNEI. The CDR3 sequence: CASRAGTGEETQYL. The CDR3 DNA follows: TGTGCCAGCAGGGCCGGGACAGGGGAAGAGACCCAGTACCTC.

The chain links TRBV7-9 to TRBJ1-2; no reliable D call. Germline V gene sequence: CDR1 SEHNR, CDR2 FQNEAQ (reference sequence). Trimming took 3 bases from V and 5 from J, leaving 7 bases between them. The CDR3 spans 12 residues. DNA for the CDR3: TGTGCCAGCAGCTTCGAGGCGTATGGCTACACCTTC. Translating gives CASSFEAYGYTF.

Ten or more counts support this clonotype. The genes are TRBV7-2 and TRBJ1-1; tentatively, D is TRBD1 (6 bases). Germline assignment: CDR1 SGHTA and CDR2 FQGNSA. The CDR3 consists of 15 residues. V lost 5 bases and J lost 6, with 19 bases in between. Here the CDR3 reads CASSETGWRIAEAFF. CDR3 coding DNA: TGTGCCAGCAGCGAAACAGGGTGGCGAATCGCTGAAGCTTTCTTT.

In DNA, the CDR3 is TGTGCCAGCAGTGATCCACAGGGGGACTCTGGAAACACCATATATTTT. Translating gives CASSDPQGDSGNTIYF. This chain connects TRBV25-1 to TRBJ1-3, with TRBD1 matching over 8 bases. The CDR3 is made up of 16 amino acids. Germline assignment: CDR1 MGHDK and CDR2 SYGVNS. V trimming: 3 bases; J trimming: 0 bases; junction bases outside the gene matches: 4.

This clonotype showed up many times. The chain carries TRBV18 and TRBJ2-4; TRBD2 matches at 7 bases. Trimming removed 6 bases from V and 14 bases from J; junction bases left unmatched: 13. The CDR3 sequence is 13 residues long. Per the germline V gene, CDR1 is KGHSH and CDR2 is LQKENI. The CDR3 DNA sequence: TGTGCCAGCTCCCAACGGGCTAGCGGAGATGAGTACTTC. Protein sequence: CASSQRASGDEYF.

This chain links TRBV19 with TRBJ2-7, with 7 bases fitting TRBD2. V shed 4 bases, J shed 7 bases, and the junction held 1 base outside the gene matches. The CDR3 contains 11 residues. Germline V gene data show CDR1 as LNHDA and CDR2 as SQIVND (reference sequence). The CDR3 here is CASSTAGEQYF. The CDR3 DNA reads TGTGCCAGTAGTACAGCGGGGGAGCAGTACTTC. Variable domain in full (rest from reference TRBV19 and TRBJ2-7): DGGITQSPKYLFRKEGQNVTLSCEQNLNHDAMYWYRQDPGQGLRLIYYSQIVNDFQKGDIAEGYSVSREKKESFPLTVTSAQKNPTAFYLCASSTAGEQYFGPGTRLTVT.

This clonotype occurred a few times. The J gene is TRBJ2-3, the V gene TRBV2; D may be TRBD2 (6 bases). This CDR3 is 14 amino acids long. The V gene's germline CDR1 is SNHLY and CDR2 FYNNEI. V lost 6 bases and J 1 base, leaving 11 bases between the germline ends. The chain's CDR3 is CASRRDSRTDTQYF. The DNA for the CDR3 is TGTGCCAGCAGACGGGACTCCCGCACAGATACGCAGTATTTT.

This clonotype was counted at least ten times. The chain couples TRBV28 to TRBJ2-2; 7 positions match TRBD1. Losses at the gene ends were 4 bases for V and 7 bases for J; bases not matched to a gene: 9. Germline-derived CDR1 and CDR2 are MDHEN and SYDVKM. CDR3 size: 15 residues. CDR3 DNA sequence: TGTGCCAGCAGTTCGATGGCAGGGGGTCGCGGGGAGCTGTTTTTT. It translates to CASSSMAGGRGELFF.

This clonotype was detected many times. The chain couples TRBV27 to TRBJ2-7; 9 bases are shared with TRBD1. This CDR3 spans 15 amino acids. The germline gives CDR1 MNHEY, CDR2 SMNVEV (reference sequence). V shed 4 bases, J shed 3 bases, and the junction held 7 bases outside the gene matches. This chain's CDR3 is CASSSGQGGNYEQYF. The DNA of the CDR3 is TGTGCCAGCAGTTCGGGACAGGGAGGAAACTACGAGCAGTACTTC.

V is TRBV7-3 and J is TRBJ2-7; no reliable D call. V lost 1 base, J lost 0 bases, and 10 bases lay in between. Per the germline V gene, CDR1 is SGHTA and CDR2 is FQGTGA. This CDR3 is 15 amino acids long. CDR3 sequence: CASSLNPVPSYEQYF. The CDR3 DNA reads TGTGCCAGCAGCTTAAATCCGGTTCCCTCCTACGAGCAGTACTTC.

This chain joins TRBV12-3 or TRBV12-4 and TRBJ2-1; D gene unclear. This CDR3 spans 18 amino acids. The V end was cut by 2 bases, the J end by 0 bases, with 17 bases between. The CDR3 protein is CASSLQDPALHSYNEQFF. The CDR3 bases are TGTGCCAGCAGTTTACAGGACCCCGCACTTCACTCCTACAATGAGCAGTTCTTC.

This clonotype was seen ten or more times. The chain carries TRBV2 and TRBJ1-2; no clear D gene. Trimming stripped 0 bases from V and 8 bases from J, with 4 bases between. CDR1 and CDR2 (germline): SNHLY, FYNNEI. The CDR3 is 11 residues long. The DNA of the CDR3 is TGTGCCAGCAGTGAAGCCTGGGGCTACACCTTC. It translates to CASSEAWGYTF.

The table lists this clonotype with many counts. The chain joins TRBV27 to TRBJ1-2; D is perhaps TRBD1 (6 bases). Per the germline V gene, CDR1 is MNHEY and CDR2 is SMNVEV (reference sequence). With 10 bases removed from V and 4 bases from J, the gap between germline ends came to 16 bases. The CDR3 is 13 residues long. The CDR3 DNA follows: TGTGCCATTTCCCTGAGGGACACCTATGGCTACACCTTC. Protein sequence: CAISLRDTYGYTF.